The next 7 T cell receptor beta chains were all read from a single sample in a study of blood T cell repertoires in COVID-19. Clones were read by immunoSEQ multiplex PCR, and TCRdb kept only the in-frame ones, dropping some. There are about 130,000 clones in the sample; about 90% occur only once, and 18% lies in the top ten. The source material was peripheral blood. The source is a woman aged 45-65 years who had recovered from COVID-19.

CDR3 loop: CASSPQLLRNEQFF. CDR3 sequence (DNA): TGTGCCAGCAGCCCCCAGTTACTAAGGAATGAGCAGTTCTTC. The rearrangement uses TRBV11-2 and TRBJ2-1, with unresolved D. The CDR3 runs to 14 residues. Deletions cut 5 bases from V and 7 bases from J, with 15 bases between. Germline V gene lookup returns CDR1 SGHAT and CDR2 FQNNGV.

The V gene is TRBV7-8, the J gene TRBJ1-2, with D unclear. Germline CDR1 and CDR2: SGHVS and FQNEAQ. The V and J ends lost 5 bases and 6 bases respectively, with 19 bases between them. This CDR3 comprises 15 residues. The CDR3 DNA reads as TGTGCCAGCAGCCGGGAACCGAGGGAGGGTAATGGCTACACCTTC. Translated: CASSREPREGNGYTF.

This chain joins TRBV11-2 and TRBJ1-1; D gene unclear. V was trimmed by 5 bases and J by 1 base, leaving 11 bases between them. The CDR3 is 14 amino acids. Germline V gene sequence: CDR1 SGHAT, CDR2 FQNNGV. The CDR3, as DNA: TGTGCCAGCAGCCCCCCCCGACAGAACACTGAAGCTTTCTTT. Translation: CASSPPRQNTEAFF.

The V gene is TRBV5-4, the J gene TRBJ2-5; 8 nucleotides line up with TRBD1. The CDR3 spans 15 residues. Trimming cost V 5 bases and J 4 bases; bases outside gene matches: 10. Germline CDR1 and CDR2: SGHNT and YYREEE (reference sequence). The CDR3 region has the DNA TGTGCCAGCAGTCCTCAGGACAGGGTAGGAGAGACCCAGTACTTC. Its translation is CASSPQDRVGETQYF.

V gene TRBV5-4 combines with J gene TRBJ2-1; no definite D call. The CDR3 sequence is 13 residues long. The germline V and J ends were trimmed by 4 bases and 6 bases, with 11 bases remaining between them. CDR1 SGHNT and CDR2 YYREEE come from the germline V gene (reference sequence). CDR3 DNA: TGTGCCAGCAGCCCGGCACAGATCAATGAGCAGTTCTTC. Protein: CASSPAQINEQFF.

The chain employs TRBV4-2 and TRBJ2-7, with 8 positions matching TRBD2. The junction had 12 bases not matched to a gene; V was cut back by 4 bases and J by 4 bases. The CDR3 runs to 16 residues. Germline assignment: CDR1 LGHNA and CDR2 YNFKEQ. The CDR3 region is CASSPTRAGVSYEQYF. CDR3 DNA sequence: TGTGCCAGCAGCCCAACCAGAGCGGGAGTGTCGTACGAGCAGTACTTC.

The genes are TRBV5-5 and TRBJ2-5; D perhaps matches TRBD2 (5 bases). The CDR3 is made up of 14 amino acids. Germline V lookup: CDR1 SGHKS, CDR2 YYEKEE (reference sequence). V was cut by 4 bases and J by 0 bases, with 10 bases left in between. The CDR3 is CASSPDGNQETQYF. DNA of the CDR3: TGTGCCAGCAGCCCTGACGGGAACCAAGAGACCCAGTACTTC.